The present entry profiles one T cell receptor beta chain with its context. The antigen is undetermined. The record originates from a study of CD8 T cells in ankylosing spondylitis. Findings and limits, study-wide: Researchers reportedly found disease-linked clones significantly enriched in matched ankylosing spondylitis synovial fluid.

Trimming left V 6 bases short and J 9 bases short, with 15 bases between. Germline V CDR1 and CDR2: SNHLY, FYNNEI. This CDR3 spans 13 amino acids. One entry per CDR3 protein results from TCRdb running MiXCR on the 5' RACE reads. The profile shows over 150,000 distinct CDR3 sequences, about 20% of them singletons. The TCR comes from a male donor between 10 and 30 years old with ankylosing spondylitis or in good health (not recorded which). The chain is built from TRBV2 and TRBJ2-4, with a possible D match to TRBD1 (5 bases). The source material was blood, either unsorted or a sorted T cell fraction (not recorded which). The CDR3 DNA reads TGTGCCAGCAGCAGGGTAGTTGATGCCATTCAGTACTTC. As protein: CASSRVVDAIQYF. Filled out from reference TRBV2 and TRBJ2-4, the complete variable domain reads EPEVTQTPSHQVTQMGQEVILRCVPISNHLYFYWYRQILGQKVEFLVSFYNNEISEKSEIFDDQFSVERPDGSNFTLKIRSTKLEDSAMYFCASSRVVDAIQYFGAGTRLSVL.